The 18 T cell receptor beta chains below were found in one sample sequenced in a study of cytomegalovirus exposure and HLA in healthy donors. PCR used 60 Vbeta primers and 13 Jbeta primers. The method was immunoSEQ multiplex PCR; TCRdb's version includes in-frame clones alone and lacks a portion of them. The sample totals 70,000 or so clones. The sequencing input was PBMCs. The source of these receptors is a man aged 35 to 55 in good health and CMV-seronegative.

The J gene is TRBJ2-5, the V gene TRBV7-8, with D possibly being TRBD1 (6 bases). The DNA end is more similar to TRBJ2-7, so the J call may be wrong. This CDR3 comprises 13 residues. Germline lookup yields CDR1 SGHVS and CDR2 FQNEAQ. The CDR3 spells CASSQDRLYEQYF. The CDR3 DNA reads TGTGCCAGCAGCCAAGACAGGCTCTACGAGCAGTACTTC.

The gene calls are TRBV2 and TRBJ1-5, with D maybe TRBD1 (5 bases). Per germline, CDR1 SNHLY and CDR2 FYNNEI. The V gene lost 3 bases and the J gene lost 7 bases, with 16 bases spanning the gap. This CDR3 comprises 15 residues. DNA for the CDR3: TGTGCCAGCAGTGATATGGGTGTGCGGGGCCAGCCCCAGCATTTT. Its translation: CASSDMGVRGQPQHF.

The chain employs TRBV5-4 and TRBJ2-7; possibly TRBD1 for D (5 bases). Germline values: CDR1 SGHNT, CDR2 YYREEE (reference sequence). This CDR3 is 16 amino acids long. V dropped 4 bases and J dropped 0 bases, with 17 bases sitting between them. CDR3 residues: CASSPSSTESSYEQYF. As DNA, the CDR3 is TGTGCCAGCAGCCCCTCATCGACAGAGAGCTCCTACGAGCAGTACTTC.

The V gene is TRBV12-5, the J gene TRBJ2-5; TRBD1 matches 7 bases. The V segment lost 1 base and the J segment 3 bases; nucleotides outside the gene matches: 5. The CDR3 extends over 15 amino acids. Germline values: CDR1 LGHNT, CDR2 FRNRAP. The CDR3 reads CASGLGGTEKETQYF. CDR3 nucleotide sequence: TGTGCTAGTGGTTTGGGAGGGACAGAGAAAGAGACCCAGTACTTC.

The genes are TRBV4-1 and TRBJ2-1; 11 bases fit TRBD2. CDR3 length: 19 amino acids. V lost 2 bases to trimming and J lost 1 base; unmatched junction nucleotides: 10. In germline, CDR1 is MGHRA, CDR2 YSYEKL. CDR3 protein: CASSQSLAGGPGSYNEQFF. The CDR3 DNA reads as TGCGCCAGCAGCCAATCCTTAGCGGGGGGGCCTGGGTCCTACAATGAGCAGTTCTTC.

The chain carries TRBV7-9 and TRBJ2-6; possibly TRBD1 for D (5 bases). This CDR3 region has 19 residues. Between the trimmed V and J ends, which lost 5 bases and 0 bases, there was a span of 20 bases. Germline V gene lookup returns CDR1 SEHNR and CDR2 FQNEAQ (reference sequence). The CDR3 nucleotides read TGTGCCAGCAGCCCCGGTCCCTCAGGGATTCGCTCTGGGGCCAACGTCCTGACTTTC. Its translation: CASSPGPSGIRSGANVLTF.

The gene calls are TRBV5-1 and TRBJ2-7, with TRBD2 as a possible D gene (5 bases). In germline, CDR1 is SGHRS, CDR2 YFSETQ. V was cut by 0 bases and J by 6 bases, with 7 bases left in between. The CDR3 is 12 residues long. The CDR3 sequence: CASSLGGSEQYF. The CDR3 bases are TGCGCCAGCAGCTTGGGAGGGTCCGAGCAGTACTTC.

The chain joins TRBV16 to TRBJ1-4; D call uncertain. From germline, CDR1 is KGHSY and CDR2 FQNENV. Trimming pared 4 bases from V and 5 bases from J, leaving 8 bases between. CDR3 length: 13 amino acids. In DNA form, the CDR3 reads TGTGCCAGCAGCCGAGCCCTGAATGAAAAACTGTTTTTT. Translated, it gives CASSRALNEKLFF.

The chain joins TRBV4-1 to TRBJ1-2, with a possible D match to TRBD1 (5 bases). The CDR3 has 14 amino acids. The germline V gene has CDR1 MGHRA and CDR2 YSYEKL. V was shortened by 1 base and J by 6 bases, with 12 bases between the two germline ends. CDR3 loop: CASSQAGRVDGYTF. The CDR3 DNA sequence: TGCGCCAGCAGCCAAGCTGGCAGGGTAGATGGCTACACCTTC.

The CDR3 DNA reads as TGTGCCAGCAGTTTATCGTCGAGGGTCACCTACGAGCAGTACTTC. It yields the protein CASSLSSRVTYEQYF. The chain employs TRBV27 and TRBJ2-7, with D possibly TRBD2 on 5 matching bases. This CDR3 comprises 15 residues. Trimming took 0 bases from V and 2 from J, leaving 11 bases between them. The V gene's germline CDR1 is MNHEY and CDR2 SMNVEV (reference sequence).

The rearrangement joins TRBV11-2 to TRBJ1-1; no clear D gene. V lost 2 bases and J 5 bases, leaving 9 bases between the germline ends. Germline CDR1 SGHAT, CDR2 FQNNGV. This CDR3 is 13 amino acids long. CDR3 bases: TGTGCCAGCAGCTTAAGATTGAGAACTGAAGCTTTCTTT. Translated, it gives CASSLRLRTEAFF.

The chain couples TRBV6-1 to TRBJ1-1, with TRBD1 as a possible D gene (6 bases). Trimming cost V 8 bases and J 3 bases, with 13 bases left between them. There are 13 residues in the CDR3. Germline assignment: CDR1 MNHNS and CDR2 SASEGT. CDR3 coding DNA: TGTGCCAGCCAGGGGCTAGTTCACACTGAAGCTTTCTTT. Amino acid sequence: CASQGLVHTEAFF.

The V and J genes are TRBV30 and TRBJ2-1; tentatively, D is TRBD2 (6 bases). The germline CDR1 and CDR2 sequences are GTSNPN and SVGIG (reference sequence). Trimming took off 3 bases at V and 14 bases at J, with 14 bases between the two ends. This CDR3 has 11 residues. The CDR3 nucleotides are TGTGCCTGGAGACCCGGGAGTACCAAGTTCTTC. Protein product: CAWRPGSTKFF.

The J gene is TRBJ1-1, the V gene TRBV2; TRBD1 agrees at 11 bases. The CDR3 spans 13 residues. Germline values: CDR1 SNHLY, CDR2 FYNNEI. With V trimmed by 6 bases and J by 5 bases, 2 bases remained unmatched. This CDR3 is CASRGTGGTEAFF. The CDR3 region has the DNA TGTGCCAGCAGGGGGACAGGGGGGACTGAAGCTTTCTTT.

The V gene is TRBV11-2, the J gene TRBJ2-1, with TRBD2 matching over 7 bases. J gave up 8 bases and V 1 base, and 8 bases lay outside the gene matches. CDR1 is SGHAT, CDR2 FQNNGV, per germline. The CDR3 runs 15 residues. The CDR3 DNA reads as TGTGCCAGCAGCTTAGTGACGGGGGGTCCATATGAGCAGTTCTTC. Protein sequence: CASSLVTGGPYEQFF.

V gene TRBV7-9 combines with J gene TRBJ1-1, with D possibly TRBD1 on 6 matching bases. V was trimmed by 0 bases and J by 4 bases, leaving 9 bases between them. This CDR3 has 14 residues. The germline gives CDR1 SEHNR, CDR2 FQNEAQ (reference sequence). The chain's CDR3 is CASSLAGATTEAFF. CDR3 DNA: TGTGCCAGCAGCTTAGCGGGGGCCACCACTGAAGCTTTCTTT.

The CDR3 spells CASTSGTSGPKYYNEQFF. DNA for the CDR3: TGTGCCAGCACCTCGGGGACTAGCGGGCCAAAGTACTACAATGAGCAGTTCTTC. This chain links TRBV27 with TRBJ2-1, with 12 bases matching TRBD2. V lost 7 bases, J lost 3 bases, and 13 bases stayed unmatched. From germline, CDR1 is MNHEY and CDR2 SMNVEV (reference sequence). The CDR3 is 18 amino acids.

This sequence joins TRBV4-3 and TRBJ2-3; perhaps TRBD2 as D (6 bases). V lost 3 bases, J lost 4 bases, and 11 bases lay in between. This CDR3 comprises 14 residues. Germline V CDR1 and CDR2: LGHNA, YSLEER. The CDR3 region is CASSHRGSADTQYF. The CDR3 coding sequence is TGCGCCAGCAGCCATCGGGGGAGTGCAGATACGCAGTATTTT.